This T cell receptor beta chain was recovered during a study of Ad26.COV2.S vaccination and SARS-CoV-2 variants. Treatment indicated: over 15 received Ad26.COV2.S at low or high dose, single or two shots; about 5 received placebo; per-sample allocation not given. At day 63 after the first vaccine or placebo injection, samples were drawn. It was an adult aged 18-55 years in Boston who was the donor. TCRdb keeps only in-frame clones here, not all; method: immunoSEQ multiplex PCR. Of around 450,000 clones in the sample, around 89% were seen once. This clone was counted a few times. The CDR3 runs to 14 residues. V dropped 0 bases and J dropped 1 base, with 7 bases sitting between them. CDR1 is SGDLS, CDR2 YYNGEE, per germline.

The material was peripheral blood, obtained in a trial of Ad26.COV2.S vaccine versus placebo. The chain carries TRBV9 and TRBJ1-2, with D perhaps matching TRBD1 (5 bases). This clonotype was obtained from a person aged 18-65 years who received the Ad26.COV2.S COVID-19 vaccine or a placebo. In nucleotides, the CDR3 is TGTGCCAGCAGCGTAGCACAGGATAACTATGGCTACACCTTC. This gives the protein CASSVAQDNYGYTF. Drawing the rest from reference TRBV9 and TRBJ1-2, the complete variable domain is DSGVTQTPKHLITATGQRVTLRCSPRSGDLSVYWYQQSLDQGLQFLIQYYNGEERAKGNILERFSAQQFPDLHSELNLSSLELGDSALYFCASSVAQDNYGYTFGSGTRLTVV.